What follows is one T cell receptor beta chain and its context. No antigen is known for it. The method was immunoSEQ multiplex PCR; TCRdb's version includes in-frame clones alone and lacks a portion of them. The sample carries more than 55,000 clones, approximately 88% recorded once. This entry is derived from a study of OX40 agonist ivuxolimab in advanced cancers. Whole-study context: Patients treated during dose escalation were battling hepatocellular carcinoma, melanoma, renal cell or head and neck cancer.

Excluded were patients having autoimmune disease history or systemic immunosuppression. Findings of the study overall: Within 6 weeks, CD4+ and CD8+ blood T cells expanded clonally at 0.1 to 3.0 mg/kg. Some of the lowest clonal expansion was seen in partial responders at 0.1-3.0 mg/kg.

Looked up from germline, CDR1 is ENHRY and CDR2 is SYGVKD. The V gene lost 10 bases and the J gene lost 2 bases, with 14 bases spanning the gap. The CDR3 runs 13 residues. The V gene is TRBV10-3, the J gene TRBJ2-5; TRBD1 might be the D (6 bases). The source material was CD4+ or CD8+ T cells sorted from blood, sampled in a trial of the OX40 agonist ivuxolimab. The sequence was obtained from an adult with an advanced solid tumor such as melanoma, head and neck, liver or kidney cancer. CDR3 in amino acids: CATAEQGQETQYF. For the CDR3, the DNA is TGTGCCACCGCGGAACAGGGACAAGAGACCCAGTACTTC.